Given below is one TCR beta chain in context. Its target is not known. The CDR3 sequence is 11 residues long. The germline gives CDR1 MNHNY, CDR2 SVGAGI (reference sequence). With 7 bases removed from V and 8 bases from J, the gap between germline ends came to 8 bases. The sample originates from a study of cytomegalovirus exposure and HLA in healthy donors. Study-wide context: Earlier, fewer than 130 million unique TCR beta sequences were recovered from roughly 180 million T cells by an analysis. Points from the study as a whole: The listing of 150 to 200 TCR beta chains classed them as cytomegalovirus-associated.

The PCR had 60 Vbeta and 13 Jbeta primers. Libraries were prepared by immunoSEQ multiplex PCR; TCRdb keeps only in-frame clonotypes and omits some of them. The sample includes under 120,000 clones, about 83% of them seen just once. Sequenced: PBMCs. The chain links TRBV6-6 to TRBJ1-4; D is unclear. The receptor was isolated from a female donor in good health and CMV-seropositive. Here the CDR3 reads CASKFGEKLFF. CDR3 sequence (DNA): TGTGCCAGCAAATTCGGGGAAAAACTGTTTTTT.